A single T cell receptor beta chain is shown here with its context. The antigen is undetermined. The isolated RNA, all of it, was reverse transcribed, so expressed TCRB transcripts were what got sequenced. Assay: immunoSEQ multiplex PCR; the TCRdb copy retains only in-frame clones and omits some. The sample includes over 200,000 clones, 9.5% to 13% seen only once; the top ten take around 0.017%. The data were obtained in a study of beta chain features in type 1 diabetes. Study-wide findings and caveats: PCR could preferentially amplify shorter templates, alike in patients and controls. Shorter TCRB CDR3s, moderately but significantly so, marked every one of the four CD4+ subsets in Type 1 diabetes patients.

Trimming at V came to 6 bases and at J to 3 bases, leaving 4 bases not matched to a gene. CDR1 and CDR2 from the germline V gene are MNHNS and SASEGT. The CDR3 has 15 amino acids. Each donor gave one heparinised blood draw averaging around 120 mL. Staining for CD45RO/CCR7/CD25/CD127/CD95/CD27 allowed sorting of CD4+ naive, central memory, regulatory and stem cell-like memory cells. The receptor was derived from a man younger than 45 with type 1 diabetes. Sequenced material: naive CD4+ T cells from blood. This rearrangement joins TRBV6-1 to TRBJ2-2; TRBD1 aligns across 10 bases. CDR3 in DNA: TGTGCCAGCAGACGGACAGGGGGGTACACCGGGGAGCTGTTTTTT. The encoded protein is CASRRTGGYTGELFF.